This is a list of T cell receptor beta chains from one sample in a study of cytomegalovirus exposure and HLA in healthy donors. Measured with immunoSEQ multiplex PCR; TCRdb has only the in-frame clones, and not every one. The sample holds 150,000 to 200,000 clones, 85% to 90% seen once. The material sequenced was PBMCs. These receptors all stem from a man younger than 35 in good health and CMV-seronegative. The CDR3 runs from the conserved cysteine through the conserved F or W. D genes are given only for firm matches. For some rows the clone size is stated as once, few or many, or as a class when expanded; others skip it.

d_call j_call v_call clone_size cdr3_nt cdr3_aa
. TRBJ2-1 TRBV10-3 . TGTGCCATCGGCCCAGGAGCGGAAGAGCAGTTCTTC CAIGPGAEEQFF
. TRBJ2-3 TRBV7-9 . TGTGCCAGCACCGGAAACTACACAGATACGCAGTATTTT CASTGNYTDTQYF
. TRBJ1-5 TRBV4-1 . TGCGCCAGCAGCCCTTTAGGGGGGGCACATCAGCCCCAGCATTTT CASSPLGGAHQPQHF
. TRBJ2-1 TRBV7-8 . TGTGCCAGCAGCTCCGGGGAATACAATGAGCAGTTCTTC CASSSGEYNEQFF
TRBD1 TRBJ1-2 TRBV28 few TGTGCCAGCAGTGGGGAACAGGGGTGGTATGGCTACACCTTC CASSGEQGWYGYTF
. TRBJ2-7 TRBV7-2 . TGTGCCAGCAGCTCTACGGGGGAATCCTACGAGCAGTACTTC CASSSTGESYEQYF
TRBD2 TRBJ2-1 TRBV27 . TGTGCCAGCAGCCCTAGCGGGTACTCTTGGAATGAGCAGTTCTTC CASSPSGYSWNEQFF
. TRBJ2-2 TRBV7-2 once TGTGCCAGCAGCTTAGACAGGGTCTACGGGGAGCTGTTTTTT CASSLDRVYGELFF
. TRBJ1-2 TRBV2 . TGTGCCAGCAGTGACCCAGGGTATGGCTACACCTTC CASSDPGYGYTF
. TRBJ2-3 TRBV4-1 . TGCGCCAGCAGCCCAGCCGGGGTGGGCACAGATACGCAGTATTTT CASSPAGVGTDTQYF
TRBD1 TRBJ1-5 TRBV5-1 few TGCGCCAGCAGCCCGGGACAGGGGGCCTTCAATGGGCAGCCCCAGCATTTT CASSPGQGAFNGQPQHF
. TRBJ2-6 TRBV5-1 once TGCGCCAGCAGCGAGACAGGACCCTACTCTGGGGCCAACGTCCTGACTTTC CASSETGPYSGANVLTF